This TCR beta chain stems from a study of cytomegalovirus exposure and HLA in healthy donors. PCR employed 60 Vbeta and 13 Jbeta primers. Using immunoSEQ multiplex PCR, the repertoire was profiled, and TCRdb retains in-frame clones only, with some absent. The sample consists of about 210,000 clones, over 80% of them appearing once. This CDR3 region has 18 residues. Germline values: CDR1 LNHNV, CDR2 YYDKDF (reference sequence). Germline trimming cut 1 base from V and 6 bases from J; bases unmatched to any gene: 14. Findings and limits, study-wide: Other equally common chains were less clonally expanded than HLA-associated TCR beta chains, a later analysis showed. The number of N-insertions in an Asian-associated ancestry cluster was reportedly below the roughly 670-donor mean in a later analysis. There were several of the most significant clusters that appeared linked to common viral pathogens in a later analysis.

Worth noting for this clone: Its specificity is not known.

The rearrangement uses TRBV15 and TRBJ2-1, with 8 positions matching TRBD2. Specimen: PBMCs. This clonotype was sampled from a woman between 50 and 59 years old in good health and CMV-seropositive. The CDR3 region has the DNA TGTGCCACCAGCAGAGGAGGGGGGGCTAGCGGGTCGATCAATGAGCAGTTCTTC. Translation: CATSRGGGASGSINEQFF.